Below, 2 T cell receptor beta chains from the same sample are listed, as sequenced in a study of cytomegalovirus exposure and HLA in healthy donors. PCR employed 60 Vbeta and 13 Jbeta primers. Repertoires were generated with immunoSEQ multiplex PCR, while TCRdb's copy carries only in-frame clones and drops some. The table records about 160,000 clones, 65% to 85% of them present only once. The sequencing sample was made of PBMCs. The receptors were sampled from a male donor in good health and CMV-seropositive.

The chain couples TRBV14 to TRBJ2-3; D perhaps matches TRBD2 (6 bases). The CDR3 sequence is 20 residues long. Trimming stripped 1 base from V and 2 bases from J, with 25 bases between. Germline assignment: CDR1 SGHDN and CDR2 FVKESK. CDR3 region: CASSQGYRRLAGTFTDTQYF. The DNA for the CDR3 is TGTGCCAGCAGCCAAGGCTACAGGAGACTGGCGGGGACTTTCACAGATACGCAGTATTTT.

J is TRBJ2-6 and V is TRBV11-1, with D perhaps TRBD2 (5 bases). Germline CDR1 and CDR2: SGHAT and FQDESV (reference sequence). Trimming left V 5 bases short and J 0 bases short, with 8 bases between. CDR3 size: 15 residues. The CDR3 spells CASSPGGSGANVLTF. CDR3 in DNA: TGTGCCAGCAGCCCTGGAGGCTCTGGGGCCAACGTCCTGACTTTC.